Below are 22 T cell receptor beta chains sequenced from a single sample in a study of human T cells and chemical hapten exposure. Time point given: pre-sensitization, week 0. Treatment here: therapeutic diphenylcyclopropenone sensitization with weekly scalp DPC. TCRdb passed the RACE reads through MiXCR, listing each CDR3 protein once. Of tens of thousands of distinct CDR3 sequences listed, 11% are singletons. The starting material was whole blood, obtained in connection with sensitization to the hapten diphenylcyclopropenone (DPC). The source of these receptors is a woman aged 50 to 65 with alopecia areata. Some clones in this sample may be carry-over from other donors' samples.

This clonotype was seen repeatedly, ten times or more. The chain recombines TRBV10-2 with TRBJ2-2; a possible D gene is TRBD2 (5 bases). The germline gives CDR1 WSHSY, CDR2 SAAADI. Trimming removed 2 bases at V and 5 bases at J, with 9 bases between. The CDR3 loop spans 14 amino acids. This CDR3 is CASSENGETGELFF. In DNA, the CDR3 is TGCGCCAGCAGTGAGAATGGGGAGACCGGGGAGCTGTTTTTT.

This clonotype occurred a few times. The chain joins TRBV7-2 to TRBJ1-6; a weak D match, TRBD1 (6 bases). Trimming pared 1 base from V and 5 bases from J, leaving 9 bases between. The CDR3 has 15 amino acids. The germline V gene has CDR1 SGHTA and CDR2 FQGNSA. CDR3 protein: CASSLVRTDNSPLHF. The CDR3 nucleotides read TGTGCCAGCAGCTTAGTAAGGACAGATAATTCACCCCTCCACTTT.

This clonotype was detected many times. V and J are TRBV21-1 and TRBJ2-3; the DNA was not used to check the table's D call, TRBD1. TRBV21-1 is marked as a pseudogene. The CDR3 is made up of 20 amino acids. CDR3: CASSVMTGQGGSERGDTQYF. DNA of the CDR3: TGTGCCAGCAGTGTTATGACCGGACAGGGTGGTAGCGAGAGGGGAGATACGCAGTATTTT.

This clonotype appeared many times. The chain links TRBV20-1 to TRBJ2-1; 8 nucleotides match TRBD2. The germline V gene has CDR1 DFQATT and CDR2 SNEGSKA (reference sequence). The CDR3 runs 16 residues. V was pared by 0 bases and J by 1 base, with 5 bases of the junction left unmatched. The CDR3 DNA reads TGCAGTGCTAGAGAGGTTAGCGGGATTTCCTACAATGAGCAGTTCTTC. Protein sequence: CSAREVSGISYNEQFF.

By its share, this clonotype is medium-sized (0.01 to 0.1%). This chain uses TRBV5-6 with TRBJ2-1, with 12 bases matching TRBD2. The CDR3 runs 22 residues. Germline V gene sequence: CDR1 SGHDT, CDR2 YYEEEE. With V trimmed by 4 bases and J by 4 bases, 24 bases remained unmatched. CDR3 loop: CASSLSQLTSGRRMPRYNEQFF. In DNA form, the CDR3 reads TGTGCCAGCAGCCTCTCCCAGCTGACTAGCGGGAGAAGGATGCCGAGATACAATGAGCAGTTCTTC.

Ten or more counts support this clonotype. The gene calls are TRBV14 and TRBJ2-2; no firm D call. V shed 0 bases and J shed 0 bases, with 11 bases lying between them. The CDR3 length is 17 residues. The germline gives CDR1 SGHDN, CDR2 FVKESK. The CDR3 bases are TGTGCCAGCAGCCAAGATCGGCATGGGCCGAACACCGGGGAGCTGTTTTTT. Protein product: CASSQDRHGPNTGELFF.

The V and J genes are TRBV5-1 and TRBJ1-6, with TRBD1 as a possible D gene (6 bases). Trimming removed 4 bases from V and 6 bases from J, with 20 bases in between. The CDR3 sequence is 17 residues long. From germline, CDR1 is SGHRS and CDR2 YFSETQ. CDR3 in amino acids: CASSLYPGAGANSPLHF. CDR3 nucleotide sequence: TGCGCCAGCAGCCTATACCCAGGGGCCGGGGCTAATTCACCCCTCCACTTT.

As concerns this clonotype: A read error may be the cause here, since a much bigger clone is one base away. The rearrangement joins TRBV20-1 to TRBJ1-4; D gene ambiguous. This CDR3 is 14 amino acids long. The ends were cut back, 1 base at V and 8 bases at J, with 14 bases in the middle. CDR1 is DFQATT and CDR2 is SNEGSKA in the germline V gene (reference sequence). Here the CDR3 reads CSARVRLLGEKLFF. In nucleotides, the CDR3 is TGCAGTGCTAGAGTCAGACTGCTTGGGGAAAAACTGTTTTTT.

J is TRBJ1-2 and V is TRBV25-1; D uncertain. Trimming removed 0 bases from V and 3 bases from J, with 11 bases in between. This CDR3 has 15 amino acids. The germline V gene has CDR1 MGHDK and CDR2 SYGVNS. The CDR3 DNA reads as TGTGCCAGCAGTGAATATATCCCCACCGACTATGGCTACACCTTC. Amino acid sequence: CASSEYIPTDYGYTF.

V gene TRBV2 combines with J gene TRBJ1-5; D might be TRBD1 (6 bases). CDR1 and CDR2 from the germline V gene are SNHLY and FYNNEI. V gave up 4 bases and J gave up 6 bases, with 16 bases separating them. The CDR3 is 15 amino acids. The CDR3 here is CASSARQVLIQPQHF. The DNA for the CDR3 is TGTGCCAGCAGTGCGAGACAGGTGTTGATTCAGCCCCAGCATTTT.

This clonotype was seen at least ten times. The chain links TRBV28 to TRBJ2-5; D gene uncertain. Trimming shortened V by 6 bases and J by 3 bases, and 11 bases separated the two germline ends. This CDR3 region has 13 residues. Germline CDR1 is MDHEN and CDR2 is SYDVKM. CDR3 coding DNA: TGTGCCAGCAGCCCCGGACCCGAAGAGACCCAGTACTTC. It translates to CASSPGPEETQYF.

This clonotype was recorded a few times. The rearrangement links TRBV20-1 to TRBJ2-2; a possible D gene is TRBD1 (6 bases). V lost 5 bases, J lost 0 bases, and 13 bases lay in between. The CDR3 extends over 15 amino acids. Germline V gene sequence: CDR1 DFQATT, CDR2 SNEGSKA (reference sequence). This chain's CDR3 is CSAPRTVTNTGELFF. CDR3 nucleotide sequence: TGCAGTGCTCCCAGGACAGTAACGAACACCGGGGAGCTGTTTTTT.

The chain is built from TRBV18 and TRBJ2-3; D not certain. CDR1 is KGHSH and CDR2 is LQKENI in the germline V gene. The CDR3 length is 12 residues. V dropped 5 bases and J dropped 4 bases, with 7 bases sitting between them. In nucleotides, the CDR3 is TGTGCCAGCTCAGAACAACCAGATACGCAGTATTTT. Translation gives CASSEQPDTQYF. Looking up the rest from reference TRBV18 and TRBJ2-3 gives the full variable domain: NAGVMQNPRHLVRRRGQEARLRCSPMKGHSHVYWYRQLPEEGLKFMVYLQKENIIDESGMPKERFSAEFPKEGPSILRIQQVVRGDSAAYFCASSEQPDTQYFGPGTRLTVL.

This clonotype was counted many times. CDR3 sequence: CATDPTGWDYGYTF. The CDR3 region has the DNA TGTGCCACAGACCCGACAGGTTGGGACTATGGCTACACCTTC. The chain joins TRBV7-6 to TRBJ1-2; D is possibly TRBD1 (6 bases). V dropped 10 bases and J dropped 3 bases, with 18 bases sitting between them. CDR3 length equals 14 residues. Germline-derived CDR1 and CDR2 are SGHVS and FNYEAQ. The full variable domain, in which reference TRBV7-6 and TRBJ1-2 provide the parts outside the CDR3, is GAGVSQSPRYKVTKRGQDVALRCDPISGHVSLYWYRQALGQGPEFLTYFNYEAQQDKSGLPNDRFSAERPEGSISTLTIQRTEQRDSAMYRCATDPTGWDYGYTFGSGTRLTVV.

This clonotype was counted between two and nine times. The rearrangement joins TRBV9 to TRBJ2-7; possible D gene TRBD2, 5 bases. The germline V gene encodes CDR1 SGDLS and CDR2 YYNGEE. V lost 4 bases and J 5 bases, leaving 7 bases between the germline ends. The CDR3 covers 11 residues. The CDR3 spells CASSIGDEQYF. The CDR3 DNA reads TGTGCCAGCAGCATCGGGGACGAGCAGTACTTC.

The chain employs TRBV5-6 and TRBJ2-3, with D uncertain. Per germline, CDR1 SGHDT and CDR2 YYEEEE. This CDR3 has 13 amino acids. V was cut by 4 bases and J by 5 bases, with 11 bases left in between. The CDR3 here is CASSPVSVDTQYF. Here the CDR3 DNA reads TGTGCCAGCAGCCCGGTGTCGGTAGATACGCAGTATTTT.

This clonotype was observed a handful of times. The V call is TRBV7-2, the J call TRBJ2-5, with D tentatively TRBD2 (6 bases). From germline, CDR1 is SGHTA and CDR2 FQGNSA. Trimming left V 2 bases short and J 4 bases short, with 14 bases between. The CDR3 length is 15 residues. For the CDR3, the DNA is TGTGCCAGCAGCTTAATGGGGGGACGTCGAGAGACCCAGTACTTC. This encodes CASSLMGGRRETQYF.

This clonotype appeared a few times. V usage is TRBV7-9 and J usage is TRBJ1-6, with 7 bases identical to TRBD1. The germline V gene has CDR1 SEHNR and CDR2 FQNEAQ (reference sequence). The ends lost 3 bases at V and 6 bases at J; junction bases unmatched: 5. The length of the CDR3 is 15 residues. The CDR3 DNA follows: TGTGCCAGCAGCTTGACCGGGACAGCTAATTCACCCCTCCACTTT. Translation: CASSLTGTANSPLHF.

At least ten counts were recorded for this clonotype. The CDR3 sequence is CSVRASGRLETQYF. Written as DNA, the CDR3 is TGCAGCGTTAGAGCTAGCGGGAGGCTAGAGACCCAGTACTTC. This chain connects TRBV29-1 to TRBJ2-5, with 11 bases lining up with TRBD2. This CDR3 has 14 amino acids. In germline, CDR1 is SQVTM, CDR2 ANQGSEA. The ends lost 5 bases at V and 4 bases at J; junction bases unmatched: 6.

The genes are TRBV30 and TRBJ2-1; 12 positions match TRBD2. Germline CDR1 and CDR2: GTSNPN and SVGIG (reference sequence). This CDR3 has 15 residues. After removal of 0 bases from V and 5 bases from J, the junction contained 2 bases not matched to a gene. The CDR3 sequence: CAWSVLAGGHNEQFF. DNA of the CDR3: TGTGCCTGGAGTGTACTAGCGGGGGGCCACAATGAGCAGTTCTTC. Filled out from reference TRBV30 and TRBJ2-1, the complete variable domain reads SQTIHQWPATLVQPVGSPLSLECTVEGTSNPNLYWYRQAAGRGLQLLFYSVGIGQISSEVPQNLSASRPQDRQFILSSKKLLLSDSGFYLCAWSVLAGGHNEQFFGPGTRLTVL.

The CDR3 coding sequence is TGTGCCAGCAGAAATCTTGGGACAGGGTACAATGAGCAGTTCTTC. The encoded protein is CASRNLGTGYNEQFF. The chain links TRBV6-5 to TRBJ2-1, with 9 bases that match TRBD1. The CDR3 is 15 amino acids. With V trimmed by 6 bases and J by 4 bases, 7 bases remained unmatched. CDR1 is MNHEY and CDR2 is SVGAGI in the germline V gene.

The rearrangement joins TRBV6-5 to TRBJ2-7; TRBD2 agrees at 8 bases. Trimming at V came to 6 bases and at J to 3 bases, leaving 7 bases not matched to a gene. The CDR3 extends over 14 amino acids. Germline values: CDR1 MNHEY, CDR2 SVGAGI. CDR3 sequence (DNA): TGTGCCAGCAGGGGCCCGGGAGGGGACTACGAGCAGTACTTC. Residues: CASRGPGGDYEQYF.